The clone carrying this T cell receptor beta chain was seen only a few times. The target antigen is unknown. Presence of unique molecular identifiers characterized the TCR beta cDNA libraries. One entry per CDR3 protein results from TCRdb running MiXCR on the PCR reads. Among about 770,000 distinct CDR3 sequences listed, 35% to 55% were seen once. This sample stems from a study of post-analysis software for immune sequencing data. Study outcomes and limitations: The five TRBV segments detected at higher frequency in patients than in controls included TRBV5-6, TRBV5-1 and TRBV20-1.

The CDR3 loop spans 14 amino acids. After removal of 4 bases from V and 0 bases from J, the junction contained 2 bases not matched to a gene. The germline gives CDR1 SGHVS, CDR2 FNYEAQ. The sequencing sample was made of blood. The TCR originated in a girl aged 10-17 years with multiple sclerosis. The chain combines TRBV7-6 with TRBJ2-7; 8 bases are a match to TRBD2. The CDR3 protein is CASSWRGDSYEQYF. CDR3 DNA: TGTGCCAGCAGCTGGCGGGGGGACTCCTACGAGCAGTACTTC.